This T cell receptor (beta chain) was sequenced for a study of OX40 agonist ivuxolimab in advanced cancers. Study at large: From roughly 20 to 79 years was the age range, with a mean of around 54 years, and about 83% were male.

Unmatched junction bases numbered 11, after V lost 5 bases and J lost 9 bases. The CDR3 loop spans 15 amino acids. Germline V gene sequence: CDR1 SGHNT, CDR2 YENEEA. As to this clone: Its target is unknown.

Sequencing was performed with immunoSEQ multiplex PCR; in TCRdb, only in-frame clones are kept and a portion is missing. This table holds about 110,000 clones, around 90% found once. Study-wide results and caveats: At 0.1 to 3.0 mg/kg, CD4+ and CD8+ blood T cells expanded clonally by week 6.

V and J are TRBV11-3 and TRBJ2-1; 9 bases map to TRBD2. The TCR originated in an adult with an advanced solid tumor such as melanoma, head and neck, liver or kidney cancer. Sequenced here: CD4+ or CD8+ T cells sorted from blood, sampled in a trial of the OX40 agonist ivuxolimab. As DNA, the CDR3 is TGTGCCAGCAGCCGAGGTCCAGCGGGGGGACGTGAGCAGTTCTTC. Translated: CASSRGPAGGREQFF.